The rows below give T cell receptor beta chains drawn from one sample of a study of response to subunit inactivated influenza vaccine. TCRdb called the RT-PCR reads again in MiXCR, with one record for every CDR3 protein. This sample has fewer than 650,000 distinct CDR3 sequences, with 10% to 15% found just once. The sample in question was PBMCs from blood, obtained about 40 days after vaccination. The receptors stem from a man aged 50 to 59 who received an inactivated influenza vaccine. CDR3s include the opening cysteine and the closing phenylalanine or tryptophan. A D gene is named only where the DNA matches it firmly. Expanded clones are given a class, and other clones once, few, many or no size at all.

v_gene: TRBV6-2/TRBV6-3
abundance: NA
len: 16
j_gene: TRBJ1-5
d_gene: NA
CDR3aa: CASSYSARYSNQPQHF
CDR3nt: TGTGCCAGCAGTTACTCGGCCAGATATAGCAATCAGCCCCAGCATTTT

v_gene: TRBV20-1
abundance: few
len: 15
j_gene: TRBJ2-2
d_gene: NA
CDR3aa: CSARLTGMNTGELFF
CDR3nt: TGCAGTGCTAGACTAACCGGGATGAACACCGGGGAGCTGTTTTTT

v_gene: TRBV25-1
abundance: few
len: 15
j_gene: TRBJ1-1
d_gene: NA
CDR3aa: CASKGWEGQSTEAFF
CDR3nt: TGTGCCAGCAAGGGGTGGGAAGGACAGAGCACTGAAGCTTTCTTT

v_gene: TRBV6-4
abundance: few
len: 21
j_gene: TRBJ2-5
d_gene: TRBD2
CDR3aa: CASTPNGVGWGLAGPQETQYF
CDR3nt: TGTGCCAGCACTCCAAATGGCGTCGGGTGGGGACTAGCGGGGCCACAAGAGACCCAGTACTTC

v_gene: TRBV5-1
abundance: few
len: 19
j_gene: TRBJ2-7
d_gene: TRBD2
CDR3aa: CASSLGAGLAEARVYGQYF
CDR3nt: TGCGCCAGCAGCTTGGGTGCGGGACTAGCGGAGGCCCGGGTTTACGGGCAGTACTTC

v_gene: TRBV29-1
abundance: many
len: 15
j_gene: TRBJ2-7
d_gene: TRBD1
CDR3aa: CSVEGAWTGPGEQYF
CDR3nt: TGCAGCGTTGAAGGCGCTTGGACAGGGCCGGGCGAGCAGTACTTC

v_gene: TRBV5-1
abundance: few
len: 13
j_gene: TRBJ1-1
d_gene: NA
CDR3aa: CASSPSTLTDAFF
CDR3nt: TGCGCCAGCAGCCCCTCGACATTAACAGACGCTTTCTTT

v_gene: TRBV7-9
abundance: NA
len: 15
j_gene: TRBJ2-7
d_gene: TRBD2
CDR3aa: CASSSLAGASYEQYF
CDR3nt: TGTGCCAGCAGCTCACTAGCGGGTGCTTCCTACGAGCAGTACTTC

v_gene: TRBV6-5
abundance: NA
len: 16
j_gene: TRBJ2-7
d_gene: NA
CDR3aa: CASSYSPDTSSYEQYF
CDR3nt: TGTGCCAGCAGTTATTCACCGGACACGAGCTCCTACGAGCAGTACTTC

v_gene: TRBV4-3
abundance: NA
len: 15
j_gene: TRBJ2-5
d_gene: NA
CDR3aa: CASSQSSGVAETQYF
CDR3nt: TGCGCCAGCAGCCAGTCATCAGGGGTTGCAGAGACCCAGTACTTC

v_gene: TRBV4-2
abundance: few
len: 15
j_gene: TRBJ2-2
d_gene: NA
CDR3aa: CASSARFANTGELFF
CDR3nt: TGTGCCAGCAGCGCCCGGTTCGCGAACACCGGGGAGCTGTTTTTT

v_gene: TRBV2
abundance: NA
len: 15
j_gene: TRBJ2-3
d_gene: TRBD2
CDR3aa: CASKRLAGNADTQYF
CDR3nt: TGTGCCAGCAAAAGACTAGCGGGAAACGCAGATACGCAGTATTTT

v_gene: TRBV20-1
abundance: NA
len: 16
j_gene: TRBJ2-7
d_gene: NA
CDR3aa: CSAAGWGYSSAYEQYF
CDR3nt: TGCAGTGCCGCAGGGTGGGGGTATAGCAGTGCCTACGAGCAGTACTTC

v_gene: TRBV7-9
abundance: few
len: 15
j_gene: TRBJ1-1
d_gene: NA
CDR3aa: CASSLMKVRSTEAFF
CDR3nt: TGTGCCAGCAGCTTGATGAAGGTTAGATCCACTGAAGCTTTCTTT

v_gene: TRBV7-2
abundance: NA
len: 14
j_gene: TRBJ2-5
d_gene: NA
CDR3aa: CASSLEPYQETQYF
CDR3nt: TGTGCCAGCAGCTTAGAACCGTACCAAGAGACCCAGTACTTC

v_gene: TRBV12-3/TRBV12-4
abundance: many
len: 13
j_gene: TRBJ2-3
d_gene: NA
CDR3aa: CASSPLVADTQYF
CDR3nt: TGTGCCAGCAGTCCGTTGGTCGCAGATACGCAGTATTTT

v_gene: TRBV7-9
abundance: NA
len: 14
j_gene: TRBJ2-3
d_gene: NA
CDR3aa: CASSSEGRSDTQYF
CDR3nt: TGTGCCAGCAGCTCCGAGGGTAGATCAGATACGCAGTATTTT

v_gene: TRBV5-6
abundance: few
len: 16
j_gene: TRBJ2-1
d_gene: NA
CDR3aa: CASSRNLAFSYNEQFF
CDR3nt: TGTGCCAGCAGCCGGAATCTAGCGTTCTCCTACAATGAGCAGTTCTTC

v_gene: TRBV6-1
abundance: NA
len: 14
j_gene: TRBJ1-5
d_gene: NA
CDR3aa: CASSPRQSNQPQHF
CDR3nt: TGTGCCAGCAGTCCCCGACAGAGCAATCAGCCCCAGCATTTT

v_gene: TRBV20-1
abundance: NA
len: 14
j_gene: TRBJ1-2
d_gene: NA
CDR3aa: CSARDNRTPYGYTF
CDR3nt: TGCAGTGCTAGAGACAATAGGACTCCCTATGGCTACACCTTC

v_gene: TRBV27
abundance: many
len: 14
j_gene: TRBJ2-3
d_gene: TRBD2
CDR3aa: CATSGLAGADTQYF
CDR3nt: TGTGCCACCAGCGGACTAGCGGGAGCAGATACGCAGTATTTT

v_gene: TRBV9
abundance: few
len: 16
j_gene: TRBJ2-7
d_gene: TRBD1
CDR3aa: CASSVGGQGAIYEQYF
CDR3nt: TGTGCCAGCAGCGTAGGAGGACAGGGGGCAATCTACGAGCAGTACTTC

v_gene: TRBV7-3
abundance: few
len: 18
j_gene: TRBJ2-1
d_gene: TRBD2
CDR3aa: CASSSQRLAGGPYNEQFF
CDR3nt: TGTGCCAGCAGCTCGCAGAGGCTAGCGGGAGGGCCATACAATGAGCAGTTCTTC

v_gene: TRBV20-1
abundance: NA
len: 15
j_gene: TRBJ2-3
d_gene: TRBD2
CDR3aa: CSARTSGGHTDTQYF
CDR3nt: TGCAGTGCTAGGACTAGCGGGGGGCACACAGATACGCAGTATTTT

v_gene: TRBV20-1
abundance: NA
len: 15
j_gene: TRBJ2-3
d_gene: NA
CDR3aa: CSAHGLAPVADTQYF
CDR3nt: TGCAGTGCTCACGGACTGGCCCCTGTGGCAGATACGCAGTATTTT

v_gene: TRBV29-1
abundance: few
len: 15
j_gene: TRBJ2-5
d_gene: NA
CDR3aa: CSVGQLGLLQETQYF
CDR3nt: TGCAGCGTGGGACAACTGGGACTTTTACAAGAGACCCAGTACTTC

v_gene: TRBV12-3/TRBV12-4
abundance: many
len: 13
j_gene: TRBJ1-2
d_gene: NA
CDR3aa: CASSLSQGNGYTF
CDR3nt: TGTGCCAGCAGTTTAAGCCAGGGTAATGGCTACACCTTC

v_gene: TRBV7-8
abundance: NA
len: 17
j_gene: TRBJ1-2
d_gene: NA
CDR3aa: CASSAWTDTPLGYGYTF
CDR3nt: TGTGCCAGCAGCGCCTGGACGGATACACCCTTAGGCTATGGCTACACCTTC

v_gene: TRBV5-1
abundance: NA
len: 15
j_gene: TRBJ2-5
d_gene: TRBD1
CDR3aa: CASSLSGGAGETQYF
CDR3nt: TGCGCCAGCAGCTTGTCAGGGGGCGCCGGCGAGACCCAGTACTTC

v_gene: TRBV4-2
abundance: few
len: 14
j_gene: TRBJ2-7
d_gene: NA
CDR3aa: CASSQDRATSEQYF
CDR3nt: TGTGCCAGCAGCCAAGACAGGGCTACCTCCGAGCAGTACTTC

v_gene: TRBV7-9
abundance: NA
len: 16
j_gene: TRBJ2-3
d_gene: TRBD2
CDR3aa: CASSYGVASGADTQYF
CDR3nt: TGTGCCAGCAGTTATGGGGTGGCTAGCGGTGCCGATACGCAGTATTTT